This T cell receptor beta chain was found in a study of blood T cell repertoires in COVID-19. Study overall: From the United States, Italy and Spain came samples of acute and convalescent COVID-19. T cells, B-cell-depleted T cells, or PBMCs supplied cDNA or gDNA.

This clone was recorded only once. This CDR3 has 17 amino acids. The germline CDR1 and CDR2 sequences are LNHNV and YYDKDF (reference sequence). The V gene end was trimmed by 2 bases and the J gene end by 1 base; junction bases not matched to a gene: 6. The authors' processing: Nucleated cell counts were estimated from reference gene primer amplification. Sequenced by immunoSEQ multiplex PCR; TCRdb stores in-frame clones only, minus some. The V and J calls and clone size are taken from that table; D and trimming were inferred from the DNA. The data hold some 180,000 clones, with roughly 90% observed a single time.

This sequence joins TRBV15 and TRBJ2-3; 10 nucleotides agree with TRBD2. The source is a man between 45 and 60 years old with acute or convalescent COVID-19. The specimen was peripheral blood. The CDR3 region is CATSRSLLAGGTDTQYF. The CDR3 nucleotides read TGTGCCACCAGCAGATCCCTTCTAGCGGGAGGCACAGATACGCAGTATTTT.